Listed below are T cell receptor beta chains from one sample, sequenced in a study of CD4+ T cells in melanoma. This table comes from immunoSEQ multiplex PCR, and its TCRdb copy is limited to in-frame clones, with some not included. The top ten hold about 5.4% of the sample, which has 15,000 to 20,000 clones, over 70% seen once. Sequenced sample: cells from a culture (not recorded whether cultured in vitro). These receptors came from a human donor with melanoma. Each CDR3 is given without its conserved first and last residue.

J gene | V gene | CDR3 protein
TRBJ1-3 | TRBV6-5 | ASSYVQGIAGNTIY
TRBJ1-4 | TRBV30 | AWSVRQASGELF
TRBJ1-1 | TRBV5-6 | ASSIWDREGTEAF
TRBJ2-5 | TRBV6-6 | ASSYSGTQY
TRBJ1-3 | TRBV19 | ASSILGPSGNTIY
TRBJ1-2 | TRBV27 | ASSRAGHQGYT
TRBJ1-1 | TRBV30 | AWSVQRITEAF
TRBJ1-1 | TRBV6-5 | ASSYDRVFTEAF
TRBJ1-1 | TRBV25-1 | ASTPKVGIEAF
TRBJ1-2 | TRBV6-9 | ASSSSGQGKDGYT
TRBJ1-5 | TRBV19 | ASSMGRDQPQH
TRBJ2-3 | TRBV10-3 | AIGTSGGAIADTQY
TRBJ2-1 | TRBV18 | ASAYRDGGYNEQF
TRBJ2-3 | TRBV5-6 | ASSFGVGTDTQY
TRBJ1-4 | TRBV6-1 | ASSLDPSPKLF
TRBJ2-2 | TRBV18 | ASSPARAVGELF
TRBJ2-1 | TRBV11-2 | ASSSLHSASGVRNEQF
TRBJ1-3 | TRBV5-1 | ASSGGDLSGNTIY
TRBJ1-1 | TRBV14 | ASSRGLWNTEAF
TRBJ1-3 | TRBV5-1 | ASKYDPTGDSGNTIY
TRBJ1-2 | TRBV4-1 | ASSQELARTYGYT
TRBJ2-7 | TRBV6-1 | ASSARTGGYEQY
TRBJ1-2 | TRBV30 | AWSVRPGGEGYGYT
TRBJ1-6 | TRBV30 | AWSGTLNSPLH
TRBJ2-1 | TRBV4-2 | ASSTWTSGGSYNEQF
TRBJ2-7 | TRBV4-1 | ASSQGWRQGPGEQY
TRBJ1-2 | TRBV30 | AGRRTLGVGGYT
TRBJ2-3 | TRBV5-1 | ASSLAPERTDTQY
TRBJ2-3 | TRBV10-3 | AAGRETSTDTQY
TRBJ1-2 | TRBV10-2 | ASRTVSYGYT
TRBJ1-3 | TRBV9 | ASSVAQGARANTIY
TRBJ1-2 | TRBV19 | ASISRQGADYGYT
TRBJ2-7 | TRBV4-2 | ASSQAVRTAGYSYEQY
TRBJ1-2 | TRBV11-2 | ASSSGPQTGADGYT
TRBJ2-5 | TRBV15 | ATSRGEETDGRETQY
TRBJ2-7 | TRBV20-1 | SASVDYEQY
TRBJ2-3 | TRBV11-3 | ASSLEVTDTQY
TRBJ1-2 | TRBV5-6 | ASSDRGKAGYGYT
TRBJ2-6 | TRBV5-8 | ASSFSGANVLT
TRBJ1-4 | TRBV5-1 | ATSSGRTNEKLF
TRBJ1-1 | TRBV5-1 | ASSRGGATEAF
TRBJ2-3 | TRBV6-5 | ASANRDPAADTQY
TRBJ2-7 | TRBV6-5 | ASSRTRTKYEQY
TRBJ1-1 | TRBV11-2 | ASSLERNRMNTEAF
TRBJ2-2 | TRBV5-4 | ASSGTADTGELF
TRBJ2-3 | TRBV19 | ASSVTASTDTQY